This TCR beta chain comes out of a study of blood T cell repertoires in COVID-19 (dated by TCRdb to 2020 to 2021). In terms of the full investigation: Collaborator samples came from the United States, Italy and Spain and covered acute and convalescent phases of COVID-19. The prospective study material was composed of cDNA or gDNA derived from T cells, B-cell-depleted T cells, or PBMCs. Subjects who had been exposed to COVID-19, were actively infected with it, or had recovered from it provided the deeply sampled blood TCRbeta repertoires that made up the dataset. A freely available public database, intended as a resource for researchers studying the immune response to SARS-CoV-2, is where the repertoires were released. Samples were obtained from the ongoing ImmuneRACE study (first 160 participants) and from about 1,300 subjects provided by 6 global collaborators. The sample metadata nearly always contained a de-identified subject ID, COVID-19 status, age in years and sex. HLA class I and class II types, where available, came from metadata supplied by the sample provider rather than from assay-based typing.

Concerning this clone: The clone's antigen remains unknown. No clone much larger than this one lies a single base away; base qualities are absent.

The germline V gene (reference sequence) supplies CDR1 LGHDT and CDR2 YNNKEL. Unmatched junction bases come to 4, with V trimmed by 4 bases and J by 1 base. The CDR3 spans 15 residues, from the cysteine through the phenylalanine. The DNA shown is the 45-base CDR3, in frame from base 1. The paper as a whole reports these results and caveats: How much clinical and demographic metadata was included differed by source and by participant, and the metadata was provided uncurated.

At one collaborating source in Seattle, patients were enrolled during active infection and were followed longitudinally through the course of disease. Collaborating institutions collected whole blood in K2EDTA tubes following their own protocols. For TCRbeta analysis, collaborator samples were shipped as frozen whole blood, as isolated PBMCs, or as DNA extracted from either sample type. The immunoSEQ Assay, a bias-controlled multiplex PCR, was used to amplify TCRbeta CDR3 regions from genomic DNA. The paper's processing steps were these. Nucleated cell counts per sample were estimated from amplification of reference gene primers within the assay. Sequence reads were collapsed and filtered to measure the absolute abundance of every unique TCRbeta CDR3 rearrangement. For each sample, productive Simpson clonality was calculated as the square root of Simpson's diversity index across productive rearrangements. The immuneACCESS repertoire file appears here via TCRdb, limited to in-frame rearrangements. These files lack a portion of the clones; in checked studies, under half of the deficit traces to unresolved V genes, and the cause of the others is not known. That table gives V, J and clone size, and the DNA gave D and trimming. In all, the sample holds about 360,000 clones, and 86% of those were seen once. In total, the top ten clones hold 7.1% of the sample.

Input material: peripheral blood. This receptor chain uses TRBV3-1 (or the pseudogene TRBV3-2) and TRBJ1-5, with 7 bases matching TRBD1. The source is a woman aged 60 to 75 with COVID-19, enrolled during active disease. CDR3 region: CASSRGGESNQPQHF. DNA sequence: TGTGCCAGCAGCCGAGGGGGCGAGAGCAATCAGCCCCAGCATTTT.